This T cell receptor beta chain was profiled in a study of blood T cells in healthy people across ages. Through a sample-barcoded 5' primer and a J-beta primer mix, a second PCR was run for roughly 6 to 11 cycles. TCRdb ran MiXCR on the 5' RACE reads and lists one entry per CDR3 protein. The sample has about 1.5 million distinct CDR3 sequences, approximately 43% seen once. As concerns this clonotype: Its specificity is not known.

Findings and caveats of the study: Roughly linear age-related decline in beta diversity appeared, significant by age around 42.

The CDR3 is 14 residues long. J lost 5 bases, V lost 1 base, and 4 bases had no gene match. Germline CDR1 reads MNHEY; CDR2 reads SMNVEV (reference sequence). The V call is TRBV27, the J call TRBJ2-7, with 8 positions matching TRBD1. This receptor was obtained from a woman younger than 35 in good health. The sequencing sample was made of blood. The CDR3 here is CASSLWTGTHEQYF. CDR3 nucleotide sequence: TGTGCCAGCAGTTTATGGACAGGGACCCACGAGCAGTACTTC.